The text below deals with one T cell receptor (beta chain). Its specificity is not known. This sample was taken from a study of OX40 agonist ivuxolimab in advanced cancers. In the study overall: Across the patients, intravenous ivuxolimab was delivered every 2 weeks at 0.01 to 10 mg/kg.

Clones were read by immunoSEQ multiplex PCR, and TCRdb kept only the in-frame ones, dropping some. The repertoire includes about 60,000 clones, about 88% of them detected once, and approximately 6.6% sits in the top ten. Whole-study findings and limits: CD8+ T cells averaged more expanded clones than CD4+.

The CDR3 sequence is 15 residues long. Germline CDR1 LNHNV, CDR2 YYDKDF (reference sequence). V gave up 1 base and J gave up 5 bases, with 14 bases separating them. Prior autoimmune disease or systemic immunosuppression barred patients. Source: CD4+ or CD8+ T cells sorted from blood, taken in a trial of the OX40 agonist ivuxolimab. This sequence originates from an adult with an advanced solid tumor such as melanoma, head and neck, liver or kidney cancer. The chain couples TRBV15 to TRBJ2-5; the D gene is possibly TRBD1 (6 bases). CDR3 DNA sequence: TGTGCCACCAGCAGAGTGCCGTCCCAGGGGGAGACCCAGTACTTC. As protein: CATSRVPSQGETQYF. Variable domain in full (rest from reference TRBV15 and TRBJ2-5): DAMVIQNPRYQVTQFGKPVTLSCSQTLNHNVMYWYQQKSSQAPKLLFHYYDKDFNNEADTPDNFQSRRPNTSFCFLDIRSPGLGDTAMYLCATSRVPSQGETQYFGPGTRLLVL.